This T cell receptor (beta chain) was captured by sequencing in a study of blood T cell repertoires in COVID-19. Participant age was 18 to 89 years, and participants resided in 20 to 30 US areas. Participants' reported clinical history set cohort assignment. Two consecutive negative NP/OP PCR tests, clearance, or resolved symptoms defined Cohort 3 recovery. V was pared by 0 bases and J by 4 bases, with 10 bases of the junction left unmatched. Germline lookup yields CDR1 SEHNR and CDR2 FQNEAQ (reference sequence). The CDR3 loop spans 17 amino acids. The table came from immunoSEQ multiplex PCR; TCRdb's copy has only in-frame clones and leaves some out. The sample shows around 200,000 clones, about four fifths of them seen only once.

The rearrangement joins TRBV7-9 to TRBJ1-2; 8 bases are a match to TRBD1. The source material was PBMCs or T cells enriched from blood (not recorded which). The TCR was taken from a woman in her twenties or thirties who had recovered from COVID-19. The CDR3 coding sequence is TGTGCCAGCAGCTTAGCGCTAAGTAGGACAGGGACCTATGGCTACACCTTC. Translation: CASSLALSRTGTYGYTF.